The clone carrying this TCR beta chain was picked up many times. Its target is unknown. This sample was taken from a study of T cell repertoires in cytomegalovirus infection. Study results and caveats: The ex vivo response was dominated by HLA-C-restricted CMV-specific TCR beta clonotypes.

CDR1 and CDR2 from the germline V gene are SGHTA and FQGNSA. V dropped 4 bases and J dropped 5 bases, with 11 bases sitting between them. The CDR3 covers 13 residues. TCRdb redid the calling of the reads with MiXCR, one entry per CDR3 protein. The repertoire holds 250,000 to 300,000 distinct CDR3 sequences, roughly an eighth seen once, with 8.8% in the top ten. The sample consisted of PBMCs. The chain uses TRBV7-2 and TRBJ2-5; no clear D gene. This sequence was found in a human donor in good health (CMV status not recorded). Some clones in this sample may be carry-over from other donors' samples. This chain's CDR3 is CASSSSPAETQYF. The CDR3 nucleotides are TGTGCCAGCAGCTCATCACCGGCGGAGACCCAGTACTTC.